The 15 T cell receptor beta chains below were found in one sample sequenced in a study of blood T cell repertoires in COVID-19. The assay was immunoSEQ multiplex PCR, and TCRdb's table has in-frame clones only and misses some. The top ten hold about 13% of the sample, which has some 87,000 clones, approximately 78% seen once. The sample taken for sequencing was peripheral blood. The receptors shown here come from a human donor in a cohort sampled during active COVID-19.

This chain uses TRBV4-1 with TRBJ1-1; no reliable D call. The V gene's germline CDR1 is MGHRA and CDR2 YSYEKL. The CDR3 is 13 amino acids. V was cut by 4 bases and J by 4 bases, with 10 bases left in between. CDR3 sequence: CASSLKEVTEAFF. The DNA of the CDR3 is TGCGCCAGCAGCCTGAAAGAGGTCACTGAAGCTTTCTTT.

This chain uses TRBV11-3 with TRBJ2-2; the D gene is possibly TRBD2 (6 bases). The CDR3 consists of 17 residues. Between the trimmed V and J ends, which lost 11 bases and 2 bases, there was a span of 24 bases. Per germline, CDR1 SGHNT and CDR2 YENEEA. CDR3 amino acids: CALLEGIFIRNTGELFF. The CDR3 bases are TGTGCCTTATTGGAGGGGATCTTTATTCGAAACACCGGGGAGCTGTTTTTT.

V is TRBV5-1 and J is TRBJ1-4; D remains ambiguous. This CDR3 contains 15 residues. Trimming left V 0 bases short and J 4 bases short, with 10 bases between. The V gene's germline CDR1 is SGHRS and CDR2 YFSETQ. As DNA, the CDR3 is TGCGCCAGCAGCTTGGGACGGCGGGGTAATGAAAAACTGTTTTTT. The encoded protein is CASSLGRRGNEKLFF.

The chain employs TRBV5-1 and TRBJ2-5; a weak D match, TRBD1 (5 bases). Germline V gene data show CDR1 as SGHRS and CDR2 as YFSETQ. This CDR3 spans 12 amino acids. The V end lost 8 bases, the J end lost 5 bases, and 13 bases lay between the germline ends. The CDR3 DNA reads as TGCGCCAGACAGGACGAAGGTGAGACCCAGTACTTC. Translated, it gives CARQDEGETQYF.

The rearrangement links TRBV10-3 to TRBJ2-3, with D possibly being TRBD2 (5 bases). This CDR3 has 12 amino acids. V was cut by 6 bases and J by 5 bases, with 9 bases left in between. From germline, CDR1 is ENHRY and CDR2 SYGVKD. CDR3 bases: TGTGCCATCAGCCAAGAGGGAGATACGCAGTATTTT. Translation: CAISQEGDTQYF.

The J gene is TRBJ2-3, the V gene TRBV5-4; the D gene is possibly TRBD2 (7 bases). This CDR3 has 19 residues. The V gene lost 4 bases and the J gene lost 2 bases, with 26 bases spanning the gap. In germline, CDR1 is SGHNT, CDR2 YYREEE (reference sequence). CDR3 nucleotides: TGTGCCAGCAGCGCTCCGACTGCGGGGGCCGCCCCCTCCACAGATACGCAGTATTTT. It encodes CASSAPTAGAAPSTDTQYF.

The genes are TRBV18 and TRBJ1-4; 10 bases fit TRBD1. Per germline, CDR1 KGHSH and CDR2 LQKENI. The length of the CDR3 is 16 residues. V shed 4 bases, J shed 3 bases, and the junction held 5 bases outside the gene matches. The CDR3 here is CASSLRQGASNEKLFF. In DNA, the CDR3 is TGTGCCAGCTCACTTCGACAGGGGGCGTCTAATGAAAAACTGTTTTTT.

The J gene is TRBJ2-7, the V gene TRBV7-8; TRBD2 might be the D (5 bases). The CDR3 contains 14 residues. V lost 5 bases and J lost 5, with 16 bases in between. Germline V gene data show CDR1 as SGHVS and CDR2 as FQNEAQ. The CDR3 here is CASSPRDYGHEQYF. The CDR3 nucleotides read TGTGCCAGCAGCCCGAGAGACTACGGCCACGAGCAGTACTTC.

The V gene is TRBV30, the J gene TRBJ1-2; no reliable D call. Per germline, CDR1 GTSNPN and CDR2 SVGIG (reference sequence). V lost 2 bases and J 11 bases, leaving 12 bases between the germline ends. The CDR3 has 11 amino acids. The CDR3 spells CAWSNGGGYTF. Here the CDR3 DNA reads TGTGCCTGGAGTAACGGCGGAGGGTACACCTTC. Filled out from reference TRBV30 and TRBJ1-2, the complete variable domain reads SQTIHQWPATLVQPVGSPLSLECTVEGTSNPNLYWYRQAAGRGLQLLFYSVGIGQISSEVPQNLSASRPQDRQFILSSKKLLLSDSGFYLCAWSNGGGYTFGSGTRLTVV.

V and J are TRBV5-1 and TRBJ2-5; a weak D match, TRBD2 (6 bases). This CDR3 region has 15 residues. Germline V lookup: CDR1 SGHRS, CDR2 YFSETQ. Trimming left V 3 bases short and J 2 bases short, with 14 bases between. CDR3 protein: CASSSFGRTQETQYF. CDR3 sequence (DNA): TGCGCCAGCAGCTCCTTTGGGAGGACTCAAGAGACCCAGTACTTC. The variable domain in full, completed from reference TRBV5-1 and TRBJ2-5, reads KAGVTQTPRYLIKTRGQQVTLSCSPISGHRSVSWYQQTPGQGLQFLFEYFSETQRNKGNFPGRFSGRQFSNSRSEMNVSTLELGDSALYLCASSSFGRTQETQYFGPGTRLLVL.

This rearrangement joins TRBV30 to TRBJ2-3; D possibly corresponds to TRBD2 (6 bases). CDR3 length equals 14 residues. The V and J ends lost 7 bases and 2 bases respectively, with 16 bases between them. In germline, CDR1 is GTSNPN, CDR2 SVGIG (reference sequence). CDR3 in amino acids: CAFRRRGHTDTQYF. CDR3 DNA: TGTGCCTTCAGACGGCGGGGCCACACAGATACGCAGTATTTT.

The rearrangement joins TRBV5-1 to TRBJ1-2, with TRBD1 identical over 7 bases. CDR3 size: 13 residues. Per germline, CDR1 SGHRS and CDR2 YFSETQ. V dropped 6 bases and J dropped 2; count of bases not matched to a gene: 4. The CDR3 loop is CASTGGGNYGYTF. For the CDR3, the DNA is TGCGCCAGCACAGGGGGTGGAAACTATGGCTACACCTTC.

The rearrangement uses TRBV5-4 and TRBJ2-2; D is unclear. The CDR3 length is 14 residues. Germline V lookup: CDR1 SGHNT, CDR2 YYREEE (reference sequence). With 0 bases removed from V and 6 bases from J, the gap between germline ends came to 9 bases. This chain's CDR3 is CASSLEVASGELFF. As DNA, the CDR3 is TGTGCCAGCAGCTTGGAAGTAGCTTCCGGGGAGCTGTTTTTT.

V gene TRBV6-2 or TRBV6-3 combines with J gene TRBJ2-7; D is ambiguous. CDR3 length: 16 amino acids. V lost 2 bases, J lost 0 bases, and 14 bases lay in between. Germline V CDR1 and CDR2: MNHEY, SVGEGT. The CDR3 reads CASSYDLRKNSYEQYF. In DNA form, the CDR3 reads TGTGCCAGCAGTTACGATTTGAGGAAGAACTCCTACGAGCAGTACTTC.

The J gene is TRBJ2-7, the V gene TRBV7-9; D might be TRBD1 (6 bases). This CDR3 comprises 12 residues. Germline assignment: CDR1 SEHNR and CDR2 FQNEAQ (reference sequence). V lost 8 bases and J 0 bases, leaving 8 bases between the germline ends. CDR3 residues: CASHRDSYEQYF. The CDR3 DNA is TGTGCCAGCCACAGGGACTCCTACGAGCAGTACTTC. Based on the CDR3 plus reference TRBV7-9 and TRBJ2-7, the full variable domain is DTGVSQNPRHKITKRGQNVTFRCDPISEHNRLYWYRQTLGQGPEFLTYFQNEAQLEKSRLLSDRFSAERPKGSFSTLEIQRTEQGDSAMYLCASHRDSYEQYFGPGTRLTVT.